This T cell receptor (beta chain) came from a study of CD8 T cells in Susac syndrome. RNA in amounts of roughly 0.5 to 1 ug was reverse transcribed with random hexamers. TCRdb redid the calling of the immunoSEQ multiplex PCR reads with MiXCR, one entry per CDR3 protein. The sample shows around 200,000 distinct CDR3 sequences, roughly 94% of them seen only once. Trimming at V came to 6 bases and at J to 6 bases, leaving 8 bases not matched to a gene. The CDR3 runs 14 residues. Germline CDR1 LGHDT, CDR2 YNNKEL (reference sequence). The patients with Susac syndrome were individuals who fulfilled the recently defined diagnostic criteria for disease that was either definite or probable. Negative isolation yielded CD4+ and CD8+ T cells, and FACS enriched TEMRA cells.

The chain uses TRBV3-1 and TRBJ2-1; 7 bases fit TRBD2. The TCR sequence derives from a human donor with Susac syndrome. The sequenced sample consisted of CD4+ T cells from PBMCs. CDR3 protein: CASRSGGSLNEQFF. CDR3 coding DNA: TGTGCCAGCAGGTCGGGAGGAAGTCTCAATGAGCAGTTCTTC.